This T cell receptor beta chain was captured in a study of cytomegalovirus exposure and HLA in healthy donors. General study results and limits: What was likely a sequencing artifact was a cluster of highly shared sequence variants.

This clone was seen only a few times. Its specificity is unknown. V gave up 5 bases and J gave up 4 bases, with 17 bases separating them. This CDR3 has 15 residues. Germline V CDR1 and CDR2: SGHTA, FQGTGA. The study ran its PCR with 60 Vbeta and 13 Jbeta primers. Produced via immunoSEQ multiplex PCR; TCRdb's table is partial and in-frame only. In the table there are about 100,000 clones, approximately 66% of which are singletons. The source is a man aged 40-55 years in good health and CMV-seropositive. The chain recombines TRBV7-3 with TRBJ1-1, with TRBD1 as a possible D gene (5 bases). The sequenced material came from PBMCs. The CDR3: CASSPGPGGATEAFF. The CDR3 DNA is TGTGCCAGCAGCCCCGGACCCGGAGGGGCCACTGAAGCTTTCTTT. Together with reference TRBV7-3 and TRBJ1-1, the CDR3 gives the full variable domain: GAGVSQTPSNKVTEKGKYVELRCDPISGHTALYWYRQSLGQGPEFLIYFQGTGAADDSGLPNDRFFAVRPEGSVSTLKIQRTERGDSAVYLCASSPGPGGATEAFFGQGTRLTVV.